This TCR beta chain was profiled in a study of blood T cell repertoires in COVID-19. Background on the study: Spain, Italy and the United States supplied samples that represented acute and convalescent COVID-19.

Profiled with immunoSEQ multiplex PCR; TCRdb holds only in-frame clones, not every one. The repertoire holds hundreds of thousands of clones, with around 90% as singletons. The CDR3 runs 21 residues. The sequence derives from a man older than 75 with acute or convalescent COVID-19. V usage is TRBV21-1 and J usage is TRBJ1-6; the D segment call TRBD1 is taken from the table without a DNA check. TRBV21-1 is listed as a pseudogene. The sample taken for sequencing was peripheral blood. In DNA form, the CDR3 reads TGTGCCAGCACTTCAAGACAGGGACAGGGAGCTCTTACCATGGGGTATTCACCCCTCCACTTT. It yields the protein CASTSRQGQGALTMGYSPLHF.